The entry below gives a single TCR beta chain sequence along with its context. The antigen remains undetermined. Here immunoSEQ multiplex PCR was the method, and the copy in TCRdb shows in-frame clones only, minus some. The sample consists of roughly 45,000 clones, 91% of them appearing once. Germline V gene sequence: CDR1 SGHRS, CDR2 YFSETQ. The CDR3 extends over 14 amino acids. The entry originates in a study of Tregs in tolerant kidney transplant recipients. Notes on the study in general: Activated donor B cell expansion appeared to reveal the most relevant donor-specific TCRbeta repertoire.

The sequencing sample was made of Tregs from blood. The TCR was taken from a human donor in good health. This chain links TRBV5-1 with TRBJ2-5, with D possibly called TRBD1 or TRBD2 (5 bases each). The J call may be faulty, since TRBJ2-7 better matches the DNA end. CDR3 loop: CASSSGDLSYEQYF. CDR3 DNA sequence: TGCGCCAGCAGCTCCGGGGACCTCTCCTACGAGCAGTACTTC.